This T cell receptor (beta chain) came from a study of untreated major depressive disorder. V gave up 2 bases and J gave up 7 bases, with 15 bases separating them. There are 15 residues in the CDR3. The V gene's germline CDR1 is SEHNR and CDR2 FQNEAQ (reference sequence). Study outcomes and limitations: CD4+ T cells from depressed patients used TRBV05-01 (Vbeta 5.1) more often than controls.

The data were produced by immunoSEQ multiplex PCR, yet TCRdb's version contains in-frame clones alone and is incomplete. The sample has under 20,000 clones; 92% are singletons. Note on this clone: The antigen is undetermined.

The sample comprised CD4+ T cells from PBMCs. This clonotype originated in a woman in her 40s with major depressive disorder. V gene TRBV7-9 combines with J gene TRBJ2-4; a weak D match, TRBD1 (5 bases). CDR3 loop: CASSLQGVVGNIQYF. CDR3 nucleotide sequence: TGTGCCAGCAGCTTACAAGGGGTGGTGGGGAACATTCAGTACTTC.